This entry is about one T cell receptor (beta chain). Its ends do not fully match the called genes, so a read error is possible. In the original processing: Reference gene primer amplification gave nucleated cell count estimates. This table comes from immunoSEQ multiplex PCR, and its TCRdb copy is limited to in-frame clones, with some not included. V and J calls plus clone size are reproduced from that table; the DNA served to infer D and trimming. The sample consists of over 250,000 clones, 75% to 90% of them appearing once. This entry comes from a study of blood T cell repertoires in COVID-19. Study as a whole: Spain, Italy and the United States supplied samples that represented acute and convalescent COVID-19. PBMCs, B-cell-depleted T cells, or T cells provided the cDNA or gDNA that made up the material.

Looked up from germline, CDR1 is KGHDR and CDR2 is SFDVKD. The CDR3 is 13 amino acids. Sequencing was done on a sample of peripheral blood. The clonotype comes from a woman in her 50s with COVID-19, enrolled during active disease. The chain recombines TRBV24-1 with TRBJ1-2, with 7 bases identical to TRBD1. This CDR3 reads CATSDLPGQTHCF. CDR3 bases: TGTGCCACCAGTGATTTACCGGGACAGACCCATTGCTTC.